This entry concerns a single T cell receptor (beta chain). Cohort 3 recovery required two negative PCRs, clearance, or symptom resolution. The CDR3 spans 15 residues. V was trimmed by 5 bases and J by 7 bases, leaving 16 bases between them. Germline loops: CDR1 SGDLS, CDR2 YYNGEE. In the original analysis: The assay estimated nucleated cells by amplifying reference gene primers. Clones were read by immunoSEQ multiplex PCR, and TCRdb kept only the in-frame ones, dropping some. V and J calls and clone size are copied from that table; D and trimming were computed from the DNA. The sample yields just over 300,000 clones, roughly 90% seen once. The data are from a study of blood T cell repertoires in COVID-19.

What was sequenced was PBMCs or T cells enriched from blood (not recorded which). The chain employs TRBV9 and TRBJ1-6; possible D gene TRBD1, 5 bases. This clonotype was sampled from a middle-aged woman who had recovered from COVID-19. The CDR3 DNA reads as TGTGCCAGCAGTCCCTCACAGGCAAGGAATTCACCCCTCCACTTT. Amino acid sequence: CASSPSQARNSPLHF.